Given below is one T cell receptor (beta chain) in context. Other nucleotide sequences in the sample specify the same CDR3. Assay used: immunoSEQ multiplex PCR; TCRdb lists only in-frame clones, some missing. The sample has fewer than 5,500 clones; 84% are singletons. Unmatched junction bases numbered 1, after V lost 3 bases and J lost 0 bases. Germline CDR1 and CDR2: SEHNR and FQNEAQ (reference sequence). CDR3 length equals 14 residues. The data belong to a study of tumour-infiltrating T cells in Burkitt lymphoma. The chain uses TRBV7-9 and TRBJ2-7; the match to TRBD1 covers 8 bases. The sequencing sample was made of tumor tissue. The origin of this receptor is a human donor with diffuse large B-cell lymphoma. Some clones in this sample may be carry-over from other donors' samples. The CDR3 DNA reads TGTGCCAGCAGCTTTACAGGGGGCTCCTACGAGCAGTACTTC. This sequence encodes CASSFTGGSYEQYF.